This passage covers 27 T cell receptor beta chains from one sample sequenced in a study of T-cell reconstitution after alpha-beta-depleted transplantation in children. Unique molecular identifiers were used in preparing the TCRbeta library. TCRdb reprocessed the PCR reads via MiXCR and lists one record per CDR3 protein. This sample has around 300,000 distinct CDR3 sequences, with around a tenth found just once. The specimen was peripheral blood, collected 180 days after TCRalphabeta/CD19-depleted stem cell transplant. Receptors originate from a male patient aged 2-9 years who had a stem cell transplant for chronic granulomatous disease, so the T cells may come from the graft donor.

The sample holds many counts of this clonotype. The rearrangement uses TRBV5-6 and TRBJ1-5; unclear D gene. This CDR3 is 15 amino acids long. With 0 bases removed from V and 0 bases from J, the gap between germline ends came to 7 bases. Germline CDR1 and CDR2: SGHDT and YYEEEE. CDR3 in DNA: TGTGCCAGCAGCTTGGGGCACAATAGCAATCAGCCCCAGCATTTT. This gives the protein CASSLGHNSNQPQHF.

To note about this clonotype: A clone one base away is much larger, so this may be a read error. This is likely a read error, given that the CDR3 carries no conserved phenylalanine or tryptophan at its end. The chain has TRBV12-3 or TRBV12-4 and TRBJ2-1, with 9 bases identical to TRBD1. V lost 6 bases to trimming and J lost 7 bases; unmatched junction nucleotides: 10. The CDR3 sequence is 15 residues long. In DNA, the CDR3 is TGTGCCAGCAGCGCCCCGGGACAGGGTAAAAATGAGCAGTTCTCC. Encoded protein: CASSAPGQGKNEQFS.

This clonotype was seen ten or more times. V and J are TRBV11-2 and TRBJ2-2; no firm D call. Germline values: CDR1 SGHAT, CDR2 FQNNGV. The CDR3 consists of 15 residues. Trimming stripped 6 bases from V and 1 base from J, with 12 bases between. The CDR3 loop is CASRAFRLNTGELFF. CDR3 sequence (DNA): TGTGCCAGCAGGGCTTTTCGTTTGAACACCGGGGAGCTGTTTTTT.

This clonotype was seen repeatedly, ten times or more. The CDR3 region has the DNA TGTGCCAGCAGCGCAATAGCGGGGGCCATGAATGAGCAGTTCTTC. It translates to CASSAIAGAMNEQFF. The rearrangement links TRBV9 to TRBJ2-1; TRBD2 matches 9 bases. The CDR3 runs to 15 residues. The germline gives CDR1 SGDLS, CDR2 YYNGEE. V lost 3 bases, J lost 7 bases, and 8 bases stayed unmatched. Full variable domain (missing parts from reference TRBV9 and TRBJ2-1): DSGVTQTPKHLITATGQRVTLRCSPRSGDLSVYWYQQSLDQGLQFLIQYYNGEERAKGNILERFSAQQFPDLHSELNLSSLELGDSALYFCASSAIAGAMNEQFFGPGTRLTVL.

There are many counts of this clonotype. The chain combines TRBV15 with TRBJ1-2, with D maybe TRBD1 (5 bases). CDR1 is LNHNV and CDR2 is YYDKDF in the germline V gene (reference sequence). The ends were cut back, 4 bases at V and 2 bases at J, with 14 bases in the middle. The CDR3 is 15 residues long. The CDR3 here is CATSTMRGANYGYTF. CDR3 DNA sequence: TGTGCCACCAGCACAATGAGAGGGGCGAACTATGGCTACACCTTC. Using reference TRBV15 and TRBJ1-2 for the parts outside the CDR3, the full variable domain is DAMVIQNPRYQVTQFGKPVTLSCSQTLNHNVMYWYQQKSSQAPKLLFHYYDKDFNNEADTPDNFQSRRPNTSFCFLDIRSPGLGDTAMYLCATSTMRGANYGYTFGSGTRLTVV.

About this clonotype: One base away lies a much larger clone, so this may be a sequencing read error. The CDR3 ends on some other residue instead of the conserved phenylalanine or tryptophan, so this is likely a read error. No DNA is shown, since the ends of the CDR3 on it are uncertain; the CDR3 is the one TCRdb lists. This chain's CDR3 is CSARDPILAGNS. The rearrangement joins TRBV20-1 to TRBJ2-4; the D call in the table, TRBD2, was not verified against the DNA. The CDR3 is 12 amino acids in total, end residues counted. Germline V gene lookup returns CDR1 DFQATT and CDR2 SNEGSKA (reference sequence).

The V gene is TRBV20-1, the J gene TRBJ2-3; D is perhaps TRBD1 (5 bases). Trimming pared 4 bases from V and 6 bases from J, leaving 14 bases between. Germline V gene sequence: CDR1 DFQATT, CDR2 SNEGSKA (reference sequence). CDR3 size: 13 residues. The CDR3 nucleotides are TGCAGTGCTACAGGGATTCCTGAGGATACGCAGTATTTT. This codes for CSATGIPEDTQYF.

This clonotype came up many times. J is TRBJ2-1 and V is TRBV5-1; 13 nucleotides line up with TRBD2. The germline gives CDR1 SGHRS, CDR2 YFSETQ. The CDR3 sequence is 18 residues long. Germline trimming cut 1 base from V and 4 bases from J; bases unmatched to any gene: 8. CDR3 sequence (DNA): TGCGCCAGCAGCTTGCGATCACTAGCGGGAGGGCCATACAATGAGCAGTTCTTC. Protein: CASSLRSLAGGPYNEQFF.

The sample holds many counts of this clonotype. The J gene is TRBJ2-3, the V gene TRBV28; TRBD2 might be the D (5 bases). Germline V lookup: CDR1 MDHEN, CDR2 SYDVKM. The CDR3 runs 15 residues. V dropped 6 bases and J dropped 4 bases, with 17 bases sitting between them. CDR3 residues: CASRHQAGKSDTQYF. CDR3 nucleotides: TGTGCCAGCAGACATCAAGCCGGGAAGTCAGATACGCAGTATTTT.

This clonotype was seen at least ten times. The gene calls are TRBV7-9 and TRBJ1-5; D is unclear. V was clipped by 5 bases and J by 7 bases, with 9 bases between them. Germline V gives CDR1 SEHNR, CDR2 FQNEAQ (reference sequence). CDR3 length: 12 residues. In nucleotides, the CDR3 is TGTGCCAGCAGCGAAGACGGGCAGCCCCAGCATTTT. It translates to CASSEDGQPQHF. Complete variable domain (other parts from reference TRBV7-9 and TRBJ1-5): DTGVSQNPRHKITKRGQNVTFRCDPISEHNRLYWYRQTLGQGPEFLTYFQNEAQLEKSRLLSDRFSAERPKGSFSTLEIQRTEQGDSAMYLCASSEDGQPQHFGDGTRLSIL.

This clonotype was found many times. In nucleotides, the CDR3 is TGTGCCACCAGCAGATTGAGAGGAGTTTCTGACGGCCAAGAGACCCAGTACTTC. Its translation is CATSRLRGVSDGQETQYF. The chain couples TRBV15 to TRBJ2-5; no clear D gene. The V end was cut by 2 bases, the J end by 1 base, with 20 bases between. The CDR3 runs 18 residues. CDR1 and CDR2 (germline): LNHNV, YYDKDF (reference sequence).

Ten or more counts support this clonotype. The rearrangement joins TRBV20-1 to TRBJ2-5, with D perhaps matching TRBD2 (6 bases). Germline assignment: CDR1 DFQATT and CDR2 SNEGSKA (reference sequence). V gave up 1 base and J gave up 5 bases, with 14 bases separating them. This CDR3 has 14 amino acids. Here the CDR3 reads CSARVVVGGETQYF. CDR3 DNA: TGCAGTGCTAGAGTGGTGGTAGGAGGGGAGACCCAGTACTTC.

This clonotype has a count of ten or more. The V and J genes are TRBV7-9 and TRBJ2-7; no reliable D call. Germline V gives CDR1 SEHNR, CDR2 FQNEAQ (reference sequence). Trimming took 5 bases from V and 5 from J, leaving 13 bases between them. The CDR3 sequence is 13 residues long. In DNA form, the CDR3 reads TGTGCCAGCAGCGCCATGGCGTCCAACGAGCAGTACTTC. Translation gives CASSAMASNEQYF.

This clonotype came up many times. The V call is TRBV7-3, the J call TRBJ2-3, with no clear D. The V end lost 6 bases, the J end lost 0 bases, and 13 bases lay between the germline ends. CDR1 is SGHTA and CDR2 is FQGTGA in the germline V gene. There are 15 residues in the CDR3. CDR3 in DNA: TGTGCCAGCAGTCCCGCACCGTACAGCACAGATACGCAGTATTTT. Translated, it gives CASSPAPYSTDTQYF.

This clonotype occurred many times. J is TRBJ2-3 and V is TRBV5-1; 8 nucleotides line up with TRBD2. The V gene's germline CDR1 is SGHRS and CDR2 YFSETQ. The CDR3 runs 18 residues. J was trimmed by 0 bases and V by 3 bases; bases with no gene match: 12. The CDR3 spells CASSYTSGGGTSTDTQYF. The CDR3 nucleotides are TGCGCCAGCAGCTACACTAGCGGAGGAGGTACTAGCACAGATACGCAGTATTTT.

This clonotype was picked up a small number of times. CDR3 amino acids: CASSIQVSGNTIYF. In DNA, the CDR3 is TGTGCCAGCAGCATACAGGTCTCTGGAAACACCATATATTTT. This chain connects TRBV7-9 to TRBJ1-3; D is perhaps TRBD1 (5 bases). This CDR3 region has 14 residues. Germline values: CDR1 SEHNR, CDR2 FQNEAQ (reference sequence). The germline V and J ends were trimmed by 5 bases and 0 bases, with 8 bases remaining between them.

The CDR3 loop reads CASSIMGFYEQYF. The CDR3 DNA sequence: TGTGCCAGTAGTATTATGGGGTTCTACGAGCAGTACTTC. The V call is TRBV19, the J call TRBJ2-7; D is undetermined. V was shortened by 3 bases and J by 3 bases, with 9 bases between the two germline ends. Germline assignment: CDR1 LNHDA and CDR2 SQIVND (reference sequence). The CDR3 contains 13 residues.

This clonotype was detected many times. V usage is TRBV3-1 and J usage is TRBJ2-2; D unclear. Germline loops: CDR1 LGHDT, CDR2 YNNKEL (reference sequence). The CDR3 spans 15 residues. V lost 4 bases, J lost 0 bases, and 9 bases lay in between. Here the CDR3 reads CASSRGGSNTGELFF. Written as DNA, the CDR3 is TGTGCCAGCAGCCGAGGCGGTTCGAACACCGGGGAGCTGTTTTTT.

In this sample, this clonotype turned up many times. The CDR3 protein is CASSHSGGTQETQYF. CDR3 sequence (DNA): TGTGCCAGCAGCCATAGCGGGGGGACGCAAGAGACCCAGTACTTC. The chain recombines TRBV7-3 with TRBJ2-5, with TRBD2 matching 10 bases. After removal of 5 bases from V and 2 bases from J, the junction contained 5 bases not matched to a gene. The V gene's germline CDR1 is SGHTA and CDR2 FQGTGA. The CDR3 is 15 amino acids.

This clonotype has at least ten counts. V and J are TRBV5-6 and TRBJ2-1, with 7 bases aligning to TRBD2. CDR3 length: 17 amino acids. With 4 bases clipped from V and 8 bases from J, the junction kept 18 bases outside the gene matches. The germline V gene encodes CDR1 SGHDT and CDR2 YYEEEE. The CDR3 DNA reads TGTGCCAGCAGCCGAGACCTAGCGGCAGACGGGTTCGATGAGCAGTTCTTC. This encodes CASSRDLAADGFDEQFF.

This clonotype has ten or more counts. The rearrangement uses TRBV19 and TRBJ2-2; TRBD2 is a possible D gene (5 bases). Germline V gene lookup returns CDR1 LNHDA and CDR2 SQIVND (reference sequence). The CDR3 covers 13 residues. V was cut by 4 bases and J by 7 bases, with 10 bases left in between. CDR3 coding DNA: TGTGCCAGTAGTAGGCAGGCGGGCGGGGAGCTGTTTTTT. Amino acids: CASSRQAGGELFF.

As to this clonotype: This may come from a read error, since a much larger clone is one base off. This sequence joins TRBV20-1 and TRBJ2-1; D not certain. From germline, CDR1 is DFQATT and CDR2 SNEGSKA (reference sequence). The CDR3 sequence is 14 residues long. V was shortened by 3 bases and J by 3 bases, with 12 bases between the two germline ends. In DNA form, the CDR3 reads TGCAGTGCTAGTATAGATTACTGCTACAATGAGCAGTTCTTC. Translating it yields CSASIDYCYNEQFF.

This clonotype was found many times. The rearrangement joins TRBV20-1 to TRBJ1-2, with D possibly being TRBD1 (6 bases). Trimming shortened V by 5 bases and J by 4 bases, and 23 bases separated the two germline ends. The CDR3 contains 16 residues. Germline CDR1 reads DFQATT; CDR2 reads SNEGSKA (reference sequence). The CDR3 nucleotides are TGCAGTGCTCCCAGGGGTTGGCAGGGCCAAAGCTATGGCTACACCTTC. Translation gives CSAPRGWQGQSYGYTF.

This clonotype was found many times. V is TRBV7-9 and J is TRBJ1-1, with TRBD1 matching 7 bases. Per germline, CDR1 SEHNR and CDR2 FQNEAQ (reference sequence). V lost 5 bases, J lost 0 bases, and 9 bases stayed unmatched. The CDR3 is made up of 16 amino acids. This CDR3 reads CASSAKQGSVNTEAFF. As DNA, the CDR3 is TGTGCCAGCAGCGCCAAACAGGGGTCGGTGAACACTGAAGCTTTCTTT.

This chain connects TRBV14 to TRBJ2-2, with 8 bases identical to TRBD1. The V gene's germline CDR1 is SGHDN and CDR2 FVKESK. V lost 4 bases to trimming and J lost 8 bases; unmatched junction nucleotides: 15. CDR3 length equals 17 residues. CDR3: CASSPDAGGSRIGELFF. DNA of the CDR3: TGTGCCAGCAGCCCAGACGCAGGGGGCAGCCGAATAGGGGAGCTGTTTTTT.

This clonotype was seen repeatedly, ten times or more. The genes are TRBV5-5 and TRBJ2-5; no clear D gene. The CDR3 contains 13 residues. V was cut by 6 bases and J by 2 bases, with 11 bases left in between. Germline CDR1 is SGHKS and CDR2 is YYEKEE (reference sequence). The CDR3 coding sequence is TGTGCCAGCAATAGGGTCGGGCAAGAGACCCAGTACTTC. The encoded protein is CASNRVGQETQYF.

This clonotype has ten or more counts. This chain joins TRBV6-1 and TRBJ2-4; 7 bases match TRBD1. In germline, CDR1 is MNHNS, CDR2 SASEGT. The V and J ends lost 2 bases and 1 base, in that order; junction bases with no gene match: 14. This CDR3 is 19 amino acids long. CDR3 loop: CASSETYYATGQAKNIQYF. For the CDR3, the DNA is TGTGCCAGCAGTGAAACTTATTATGCGACAGGGCAGGCCAAAAACATTCAGTACTTC.